Included here is one T cell receptor (beta chain) sequence, with context. CDR3 length equals 14 residues. Germline CDR1 and CDR2: KGHSH and LQKENI. V lost 5 bases and J lost 4; bases outside the gene matches: 7. TCRdb itself ran the RT-PCR reads through MiXCR, one entry per CDR3 protein. The sample yields 650,000 to 800,000 distinct CDR3 sequences, approximately 15% seen once. This chain connects TRBV18 to TRBJ1-2; TRBD1 matches 7 bases. Sequenced: memory CD4+ T cells from blood. This receptor was identified in a female donor in good health, serving as a healthy control. The CDR3 is CASSTQGQSYGYTF. The CDR3 nucleotides read TGTGCCAGCTCAACCCAGGGACAGAGCTATGGCTACACCTTC.